This passage covers 30 T cell receptor beta chains from one sample sequenced in a study of blood T cell repertoires in COVID-19. Clones were read by immunoSEQ multiplex PCR, and TCRdb kept only the in-frame ones, dropping some. The table has under 500,000 clones, roughly 89% seen once. Specimen: peripheral blood. These receptors all come from a woman in her 30s with acute or convalescent COVID-19.

DNA of the CDR3: TGTGCCAGCAGCCGGGACAGGGCTTACAATGAGCAGTTCTTC. Encoded protein: CASSRDRAYNEQFF. The rearrangement joins TRBV2 to TRBJ2-1; 9 nucleotides match TRBD1. Trimming took 6 bases from V and 4 from J; bases not matched to a gene: 4. The CDR3 runs 14 residues. In germline, CDR1 is SNHLY, CDR2 FYNNEI.

The chain links TRBV11-1 to TRBJ1-1, with a possible D match to TRBD1 (5 bases). Germline lookup yields CDR1 SGHAT and CDR2 FQDESV (reference sequence). The CDR3 totals 14 residues. V shed 7 bases and J shed 6 bases, with 18 bases lying between them. The CDR3 nucleotides are TGTGCCAGCATTAATCCGGGGGAGAAGTCTGAAGCTTTCTTT. Protein sequence: CASINPGEKSEAFF.

The rearrangement links TRBV6-2 or TRBV6-3 to TRBJ2-7; 7 nucleotides match TRBD1. The CDR3 is 14 residues long. The trim removed 5 bases at V and 5 bases at J, leaving 9 bases unmatched. Per germline, CDR1 MNHEY and CDR2 SVGEGT. The CDR3 nucleotides read TGTGCCAGCAGTACCTTGACAGGGCTTAACGAGCAGTACTTC. Translated, it gives CASSTLTGLNEQYF.

J is TRBJ1-5 and V is TRBV30; D gene unclear. Germline V gives CDR1 GTSNPN, CDR2 SVGIG (reference sequence). V gave up 0 bases and J gave up 3 bases, with 9 bases separating them. The CDR3 consists of 14 residues. CDR3 sequence: CAWSVRRNNQPQHF. The CDR3 DNA sequence: TGTGCCTGGAGTGTACGGAGAAACAATCAGCCCCAGCATTTT.

In its sample, this clone was seen once. The chain uses TRBV4-1 and TRBJ1-1, with D uncertain. Germline V CDR1 and CDR2: MGHRA, YSYEKL. CDR3 length equals 18 residues. V lost 2 bases to trimming and J lost 3 bases, with 22 bases between them. In nucleotides, the CDR3 is TGCGCCAGCAGCCAAAAGGGTGGGCTTAGCGGGGAGGACACTGAAGCTTTCTTT. Its protein product is CASSQKGGLSGEDTEAFF.

V gene TRBV4-1 combines with J gene TRBJ2-4; possibly TRBD1 for D (6 bases). This CDR3 spans 17 amino acids. Germline CDR1 MGHRA, CDR2 YSYEKL. Trimming shortened V by 0 bases and J by 1 base, and 13 bases separated the two germline ends. CDR3 DNA: TGCGCCAGCAGCCAAGATGGGGGCAGTTATGCCAAAAACATTCAGTACTTC. As protein: CASSQDGGSYAKNIQYF.

The gene calls are TRBV5-1 and TRBJ2-2, with 16 bases that match TRBD2. Germline trimming cut 4 bases from V and 4 bases from J; bases unmatched to any gene: 7. The CDR3 loop spans 18 amino acids. Germline CDR1 and CDR2: SGHRS and YFSETQ. CDR3 in amino acids: CASSPGTSGGASTGELFF. CDR3 bases: TGCGCCAGCAGCCCCGGGACTAGCGGGGGGGCCTCCACCGGGGAGCTGTTTTTT. Variable domain in full (rest from reference TRBV5-1 and TRBJ2-2): KAGVTQTPRYLIKTRGQQVTLSCSPISGHRSVSWYQQTPGQGLQFLFEYFSETQRNKGNFPGRFSGRQFSNSRSEMNVSTLELGDSALYLCASSPGTSGGASTGELFFGEGSRLTVL.

Worth noting for this clone: The sample contains more than one DNA sequence encoding this CDR3. This chain connects TRBV19 to TRBJ1-1; D is unresolved. Trimming cost V 3 bases and J 1 base, with 6 bases left between them. This CDR3 region has 13 residues. CDR1 and CDR2 from the germline V gene are LNHDA and SQIVND (reference sequence). The CDR3 loop reads CASSIGENTEAFF. In DNA form, the CDR3 reads TGTGCCAGTAGTATTGGAGAGAACACTGAAGCTTTCTTT.

The chain is built from TRBV9 and TRBJ2-5; 7 nucleotides line up with TRBD1. After removal of 0 bases from V and 4 bases from J, the junction contained 6 bases not matched to a gene. Germline V gives CDR1 SGDLS, CDR2 YYNGEE. This CDR3 contains 15 residues. The CDR3 bases are TGTGCCAGCAGCGTAGGACAGGGTAGTCGAGAGACCCAGTACTTC. Translating it yields CASSVGQGSRETQYF.

The chain recombines TRBV2 with TRBJ2-1; 8 bases match TRBD2. Losses at the gene ends were 4 bases for V and 7 bases for J; bases not matched to a gene: 12. Germline V gene lookup returns CDR1 SNHLY and CDR2 FYNNEI. This CDR3 region has 16 residues. The CDR3 is CASSVGVAGIRNEQFF. The CDR3 nucleotides read TGTGCCAGCAGTGTGGGGGTAGCGGGGATCAGGAATGAGCAGTTCTTC.

J is TRBJ2-5 and V is TRBV2; 15 bases are a match to TRBD2. Unmatched junction bases numbered 8, after V lost 6 bases and J lost 3 bases. Germline CDR1 is SNHLY and CDR2 is FYNNEI. The CDR3 runs 17 residues. CDR3 protein: CASSTGTSGGMKETQYF. In DNA, the CDR3 is TGTGCCAGCAGCACCGGGACTAGCGGGGGGATGAAAGAGACCCAGTACTTC.

This rearrangement joins TRBV6-4 to TRBJ1-5; tentative D call: TRBD1 (6 bases). Germline V gene data show CDR1 as MRHNA and CDR2 as SNTAGT. Deletions cut 2 bases from V and 1 base from J, with 9 bases between. The CDR3 contains 15 residues. For the CDR3, the DNA is TGTGCCAGCAGTGACCTGGGACAAAGCAATCAGCCCCAGCATTTT. Protein: CASSDLGQSNQPQHF.

The chain joins TRBV7-8 to TRBJ1-2; perhaps TRBD1 as D (6 bases). The germline CDR1 and CDR2 sequences are SGHVS and FQNEAQ. The V end was cut by 2 bases, the J end by 4 bases, with 8 bases between. The CDR3 loop spans 13 amino acids. CDR3 residues: CASSLRGGYGYTF. In DNA, the CDR3 is TGTGCCAGCAGCTTACGAGGGGGCTATGGCTACACCTTC.

The chain links TRBV3-1 (or the pseudogene TRBV3-2) to TRBJ1-3; possibly TRBD1 for D (5 bases). Trimming left V 1 base short and J 3 bases short, with 13 bases between. The CDR3 extends over 16 amino acids. Germline loops: CDR1 LGHDT, CDR2 YNNKEL (reference sequence). The CDR3 DNA sequence: TGTGCCAGCAGCCAAGGTGGAGGGGTAGGTGGAAACACCATATATTTT. This sequence encodes CASSQGGGVGGNTIYF.

This clone was recorded a few times. The rearrangement joins TRBV29-1 to TRBJ1-5, with D perhaps matching TRBD1 (6 bases). V was shortened by 6 bases and J by 5 bases, with 14 bases between the two germline ends. CDR1 is SQVTM and CDR2 is ANQGSEA in the germline V gene. The CDR3 is 13 residues long. CDR3 sequence (DNA): TGCAGCGTCAGCGGGACAATTGATCAGCCCCAGCATTTT. Translated: CSVSGTIDQPQHF.

The rearrangement joins TRBV3-1 (or the pseudogene TRBV3-2) to TRBJ2-1; possible D gene TRBD2, 5 bases. The germline V and J ends were trimmed by 0 bases and 12 bases, with 12 bases remaining between them. Per germline, CDR1 LGHDT and CDR2 YNNKEL (reference sequence). The CDR3 loop spans 13 amino acids. The DNA of the CDR3 is TGTGCCAGCAGCCAAGATGGGAGTTTGGGGCAGTTCTTC. It codes for CASSQDGSLGQFF.

The V and J genes are TRBV29-1 and TRBJ1-1, with D maybe TRBD1 (5 bases). The CDR3 spans 11 residues. V was cut by 4 bases and J by 6 bases, with 9 bases left in between. CDR1 and CDR2 (germline): SQVTM, ANQGSEA. The CDR3 sequence is CSVVAGPEAFF. DNA for the CDR3: TGCAGCGTTGTCGCGGGACCTGAAGCTTTCTTT. The full variable domain, in which reference TRBV29-1 and TRBJ1-1 provide the parts outside the CDR3, is SAVISQKPSRDICQRGTSLTIQCQVDSQVTMMFWYRQQPGQSLTLIATANQGSEATYESGFVIDKFPISRPNLTFSTLTVSNMSPEDSSIYLCSVVAGPEAFFGQGTRLTVV.

The genes are TRBV5-1 and TRBJ1-4, with no clear D. V was pared by 0 bases and J by 6 bases, with 9 bases between. The germline CDR1 and CDR2 sequences are SGHRS and YFSETQ. This CDR3 contains 14 residues. CDR3 nucleotide sequence: TGCGCCAGCAGCTTGGCCTTCGGGGATGAAAAACTGTTTTTT. It translates to CASSLAFGDEKLFF.

CDR3 sequence reads: CASSDSVGFWSSYEQYF. CDR3 DNA: TGTGCCAGCAGTGATTCGGTTGGCTTCTGGAGCTCCTACGAGCAGTACTTC. The chain recombines TRBV6-1 with TRBJ2-7; D gene uncertain. The CDR3 length is 17 residues. Germline V CDR1 and CDR2: MNHNS, SASEGT. Trimming cost V 3 bases and J 0 bases, with 18 bases left between them.

Here the CDR3 DNA reads TGCAGCGTTGTTCCAGGGGTGAACACTGAAGCTTTCTTT. Its protein product is CSVVPGVNTEAFF. The gene calls are TRBV29-1 and TRBJ1-1; the D gene is possibly TRBD1 (6 bases). Germline CDR1 is SQVTM and CDR2 is ANQGSEA. The germline V and J ends were trimmed by 4 bases and 0 bases, with 9 bases remaining between them. The CDR3 length is 13 residues.

V usage is TRBV5-1 and J usage is TRBJ2-2; TRBD1 is a possible D gene (5 bases). The CDR3 extends over 15 amino acids. Deletions cut 2 bases from V and 8 bases from J, with 16 bases between. The germline gives CDR1 SGHRS, CDR2 YFSETQ. CDR3 sequence: CASSFGRGQTGELFF. DNA for the CDR3: TGCGCCAGCAGCTTTGGAAGGGGTCAAACTGGGGAGCTGTTTTTT.

The chain uses TRBV9 and TRBJ1-5, with a tentative D call TRBD1 (5 bases). V lost 3 bases and J lost 6, with 13 bases in between. The V gene's germline CDR1 is SGDLS and CDR2 YYNGEE. CDR3 length: 14 residues. CDR3 DNA: TGTGCCAGCAGCGAAGGACATCAGGGTCAGCCCCAGCATTTT. It encodes CASSEGHQGQPQHF.

This rearrangement joins TRBV2 to TRBJ2-7; maybe TRBD2 (5 bases). V lost 2 bases, J lost 9 bases, and 14 bases lay in between. The CDR3 totals 13 residues. CDR1 SNHLY and CDR2 FYNNEI come from the germline V gene. CDR3 coding DNA: TGTGCCAGCAGTGAAAACGGACTTGCGGGGCAGTACTTC. Protein: CASSENGLAGQYF.

The chain has TRBV28 and TRBJ1-2; unclear D gene. This CDR3 comprises 12 residues. The germline V gene encodes CDR1 MDHEN and CDR2 SYDVKM. V was shortened by 7 bases and J by 8 bases, with 14 bases between the two germline ends. The CDR3 DNA follows: TGTGCCAGCAAGTCGGGATCAGGAGGCTACACCTTC. It codes for CASKSGSGGYTF.

The V and J genes are TRBV29-1 and TRBJ1-3; the match to TRBD1 covers 10 bases. This CDR3 region has 14 residues. The V gene's germline CDR1 is SQVTM and CDR2 ANQGSEA. With 1 base clipped from V and 4 bases from J, the junction kept 1 base outside the gene matches. CDR3 residues: CSVEGTGGGNTIYF. CDR3 coding DNA: TGCAGCGTTGAAGGGACAGGGGGAGGAAACACCATATATTTT.

This clone appeared a single time. The rearrangement links TRBV30 to TRBJ1-1; 12 bases are shared with TRBD1. The germline gives CDR1 GTSNPN, CDR2 SVGIG (reference sequence). With 2 bases clipped from V and 3 bases from J, the junction kept 25 bases outside the gene matches. The CDR3 consists of 22 residues. DNA of the CDR3: TGTGCCTGGAGTTATTATATCGGTTATCTCTCCGGGACAGGGGGCGAAGACACTGAAGCTTTCTTT. Its translation: CAWSYYIGYLSGTGGEDTEAFF.

In its sample, this clone was seen a few times. The chain is built from TRBV7-6 and TRBJ1-6; 8 bases map to TRBD1. This CDR3 is 15 amino acids long. CDR1 SGHVS and CDR2 FNYEAQ come from the germline V gene. V shed 4 bases and J 7 bases; nucleotides not matched to a gene: 6. CDR3 region: CASSSSGGRNSPLHF. The DNA for the CDR3 is TGTGCCAGCAGCTCGTCAGGGGGCCGAAATTCACCCCTCCACTTT.

The CDR3, as DNA: TGTGCCATCAGTAACCGGGACAGGGGGATGGAGATGGAGACCCAGTACTTC. It specifies CAISNRDRGMEMETQYF. The V and J genes are TRBV10-3 and TRBJ2-5; 11 nucleotides align to TRBD1. Germline values: CDR1 ENHRY, CDR2 SYGVKD. Losses at the gene ends were 5 bases for V and 5 bases for J; bases not matched to a gene: 13. The CDR3 has 17 amino acids.

The chain carries TRBV6-2 or TRBV6-3 and TRBJ2-3; TRBD1 matches 8 bases. Germline V gene sequence: CDR1 MNHEY, CDR2 SVGEGT. This CDR3 is built from 15 residues. The V gene end was trimmed by 4 bases and the J gene end by 1 base; junction bases not matched to a gene: 4. The CDR3 nucleotides are TGTGCCAGCAGTTGGGGGACAGGCCGCACAGATACGCAGTATTTT. Translated: CASSWGTGRTDTQYF.

This rearrangement joins TRBV28 to TRBJ1-1; weak D call: TRBD1 (6 bases). Germline V gives CDR1 MDHEN, CDR2 SYDVKM. The CDR3 consists of 13 residues. Trimming left V 5 bases short and J 8 bases short, with 15 bases between. The CDR3 DNA reads TGTGCCAGCAGTATACCCGTTGACAGGGAAGCTTTCTTT. This codes for CASSIPVDREAFF.